This T cell receptor (beta chain) was sequenced in a study of T cell repertoires in cytomegalovirus infection. Study information: Both CMV infection and a matching HLA type were indicated by public TCR beta signatures. Whole-study results and caveats: There were HLA-C-restricted CMV-specific TCR beta clonotypes dominating the ex vivo response.

CDR3 length: 12 amino acids. Germline V gene sequence: CDR1 SEHNR, CDR2 FQNEAQ (reference sequence). Trimming removed 2 bases from V and 2 bases from J, with 3 bases in between. TCRdb reprocessed the reads with MiXCR, giving one entry per CDR3 protein. The table lists some 800,000 distinct CDR3 sequences, approximately 32% of them singletons, with 9.5% to 15% in the top ten. This clonotype was found many times. Antigen: not known. The receptor was derived from a human donor in good health (CMV status not recorded). Some clones in this sample may be carry-over from other donors' samples. This material consisted of cultured CD8+ T cells from PBMCs, taken from culture after CMV antigen stimulation. The V call is TRBV7-9, the J call TRBJ2-5; D unclear. CDR3 residues: CASSLPQETQYF. CDR3 DNA: TGTGCCAGCAGCTTACCACAAGAGACCCAGTACTTC.